This T cell receptor (beta chain) was captured in a study of post-analysis software for immune sequencing data. Concerning this clonotype itself: Its antigen is unidentified.

Trimming stripped 6 bases from V and 1 base from J, with 10 bases between. This CDR3 has 13 residues. CDR1 and CDR2 from the germline V gene are SNHLY and FYNNEI. Study findings and constraints: People with multiple sclerosis had a significantly lower normalized Chao1 diversity than controls did. Under F measure analysis, samples from one preparation batch co-clustered strongly. Patients carried roughly 5 TRBV segments more frequently than controls did, and TRBV5-6, TRBV5-1 and TRBV20-1 were among them.

Unique molecular identifiers tagged the TCR beta cDNA libraries. TCRdb recomputed calls from the PCR reads with MiXCR, one row per CDR3 protein. The profile covers around 200,000 distinct CDR3 sequences, with roughly 28% appearing a single time and approximately 3.6% taken by the ten largest. The chain carries TRBV2 and TRBJ2-7; no reliable D call. This TCR was recovered from a girl aged 2-17 years with multiple sclerosis. Sequenced input: blood. CDR3 DNA sequence: TGTGCCAGCAGGGGAACTAAGTCCTACGAGCAGTACTTC. It yields the protein CASRGTKSYEQYF.